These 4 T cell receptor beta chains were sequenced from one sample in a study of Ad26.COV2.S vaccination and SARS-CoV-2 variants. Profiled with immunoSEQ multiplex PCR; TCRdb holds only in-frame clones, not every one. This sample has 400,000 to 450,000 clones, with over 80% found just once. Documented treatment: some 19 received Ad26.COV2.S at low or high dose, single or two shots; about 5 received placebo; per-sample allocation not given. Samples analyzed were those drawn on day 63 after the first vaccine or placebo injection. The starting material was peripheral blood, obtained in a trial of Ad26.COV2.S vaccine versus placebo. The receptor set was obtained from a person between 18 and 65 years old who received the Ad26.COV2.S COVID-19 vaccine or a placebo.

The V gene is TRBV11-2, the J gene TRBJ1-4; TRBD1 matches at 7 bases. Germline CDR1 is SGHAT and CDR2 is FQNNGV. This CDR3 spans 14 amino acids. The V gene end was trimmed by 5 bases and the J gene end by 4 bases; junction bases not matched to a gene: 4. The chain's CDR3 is CASSHDRVNEKLFF. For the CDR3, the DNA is TGTGCCAGCAGCCATGACAGGGTTAATGAAAAACTGTTTTTT.

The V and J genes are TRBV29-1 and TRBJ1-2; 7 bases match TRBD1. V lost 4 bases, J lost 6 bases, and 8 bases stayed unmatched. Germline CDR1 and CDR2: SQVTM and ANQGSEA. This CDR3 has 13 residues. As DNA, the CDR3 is TGCAGCGTTGTACGCGCAGGGGGGCATGGCTACACCTTC. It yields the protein CSVVRAGGHGYTF.

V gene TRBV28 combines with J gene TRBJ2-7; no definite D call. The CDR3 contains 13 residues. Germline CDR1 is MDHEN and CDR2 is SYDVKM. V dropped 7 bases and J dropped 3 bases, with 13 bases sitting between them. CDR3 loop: CASISETDYEQYF. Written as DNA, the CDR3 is TGTGCCAGCATATCAGAAACAGACTACGAGCAGTACTTC. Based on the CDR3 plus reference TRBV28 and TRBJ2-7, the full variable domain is DVKVTQSSRYLVKRTGEKVFLECVQDMDHENMFWYRQDPGLGLRLIYFSYDVKMKEKGDIPEGYSVSREKKERFSLILESASTNQTSMYLCASISETDYEQYFGPGTRLTVT.

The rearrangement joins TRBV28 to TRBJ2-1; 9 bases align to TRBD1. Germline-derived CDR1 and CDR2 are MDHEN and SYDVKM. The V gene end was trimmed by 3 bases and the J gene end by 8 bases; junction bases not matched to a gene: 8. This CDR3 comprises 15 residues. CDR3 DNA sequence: TGTGCCAGCAGTTTCGAGGGACAGGGAGTTTATGAGCAGTTCTTC. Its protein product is CASSFEGQGVYEQFF.